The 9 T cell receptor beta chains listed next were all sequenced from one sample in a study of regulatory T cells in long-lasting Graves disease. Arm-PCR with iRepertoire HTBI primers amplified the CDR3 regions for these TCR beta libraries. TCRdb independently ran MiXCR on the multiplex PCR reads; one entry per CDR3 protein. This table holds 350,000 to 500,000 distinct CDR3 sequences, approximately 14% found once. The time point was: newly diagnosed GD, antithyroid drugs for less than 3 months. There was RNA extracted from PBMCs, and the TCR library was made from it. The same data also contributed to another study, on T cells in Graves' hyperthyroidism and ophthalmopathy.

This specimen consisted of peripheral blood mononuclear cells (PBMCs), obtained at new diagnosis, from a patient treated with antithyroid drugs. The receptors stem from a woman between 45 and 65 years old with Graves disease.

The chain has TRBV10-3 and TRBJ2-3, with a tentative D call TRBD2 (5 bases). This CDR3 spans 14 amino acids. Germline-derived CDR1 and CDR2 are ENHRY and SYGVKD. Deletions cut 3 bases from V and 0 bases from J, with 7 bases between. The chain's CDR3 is CAISDGGSTDTQYF. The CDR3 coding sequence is TGTGCCATCAGTGACGGCGGGAGCACAGATACGCAGTATTTT.

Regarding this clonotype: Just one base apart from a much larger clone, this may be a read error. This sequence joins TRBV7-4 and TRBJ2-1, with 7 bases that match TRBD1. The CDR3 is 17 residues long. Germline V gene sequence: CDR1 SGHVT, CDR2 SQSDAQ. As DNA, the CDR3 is TGTGCCGGCAGCTCCGGGACAGATCCTCCCTCCTACAATGAGCAGTTCTTC. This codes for CAGSSGTDPPSYNEQFF.

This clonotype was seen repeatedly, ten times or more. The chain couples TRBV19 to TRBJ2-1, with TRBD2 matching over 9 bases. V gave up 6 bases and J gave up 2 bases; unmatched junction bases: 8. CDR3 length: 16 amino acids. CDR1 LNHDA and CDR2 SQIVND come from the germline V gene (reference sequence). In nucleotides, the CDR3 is TGTGCCAGTAGGCCTAGCGGGATCGGGACCTACAATGAGCAGTTCTTC. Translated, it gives CASRPSGIGTYNEQFF. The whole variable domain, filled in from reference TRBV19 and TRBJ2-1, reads DGGITQSPKYLFRKEGQNVTLSCEQNLNHDAMYWYRQDPGQGLRLIYYSQIVNDFQKGDIAEGYSVSREKKESFPLTVTSAQKNPTAFYLCASRPSGIGTYNEQFFGPGTRLTVL.

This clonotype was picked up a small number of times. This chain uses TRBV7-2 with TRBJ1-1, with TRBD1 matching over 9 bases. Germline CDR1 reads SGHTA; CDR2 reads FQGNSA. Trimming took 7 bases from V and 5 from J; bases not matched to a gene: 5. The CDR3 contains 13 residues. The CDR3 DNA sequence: TGTGCCAGCACGGGACAGGGATTGACTGAAGCTTTCTTT. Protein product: CASTGQGLTEAFF.

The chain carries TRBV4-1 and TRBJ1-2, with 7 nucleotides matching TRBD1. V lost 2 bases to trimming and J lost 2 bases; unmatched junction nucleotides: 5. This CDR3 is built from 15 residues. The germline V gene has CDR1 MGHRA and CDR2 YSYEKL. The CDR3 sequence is CASSQPGQKNYGYTF. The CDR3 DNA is TGCGCCAGCAGCCAACCGGGACAGAAAAACTATGGCTACACCTTC.

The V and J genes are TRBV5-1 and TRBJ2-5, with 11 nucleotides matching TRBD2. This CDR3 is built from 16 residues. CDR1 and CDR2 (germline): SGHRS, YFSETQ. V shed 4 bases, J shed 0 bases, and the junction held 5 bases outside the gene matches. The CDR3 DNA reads TGCGCCAGCAGCGTGGGACTAGCGGTGTACCAAGAGACCCAGTACTTC. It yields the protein CASSVGLAVYQETQYF.

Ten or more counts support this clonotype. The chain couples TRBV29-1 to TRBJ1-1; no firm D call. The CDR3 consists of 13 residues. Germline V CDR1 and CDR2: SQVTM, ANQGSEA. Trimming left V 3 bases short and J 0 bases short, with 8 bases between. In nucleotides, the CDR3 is TGCAGCGTTGACGCGGGATTGAACACTGAAGCTTTCTTT. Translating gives CSVDAGLNTEAFF.

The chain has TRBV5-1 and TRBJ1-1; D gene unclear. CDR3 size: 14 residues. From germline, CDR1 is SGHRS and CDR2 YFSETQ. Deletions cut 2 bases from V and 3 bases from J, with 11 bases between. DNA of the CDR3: TGCGCCAGCAGCTTCCTGGGTTGGGACACTGAAGCTTTCTTT. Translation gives CASSFLGWDTEAFF.

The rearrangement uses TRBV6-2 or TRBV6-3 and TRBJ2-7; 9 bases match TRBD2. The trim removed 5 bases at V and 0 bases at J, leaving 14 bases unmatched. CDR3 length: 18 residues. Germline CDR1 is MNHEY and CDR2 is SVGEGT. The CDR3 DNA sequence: TGTGCCAGCAGTGTTAGACCCCCGGGACTAGCCGACTCCTACGAGCAGTACTTC. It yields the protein CASSVRPPGLADSYEQYF.